Below, 6 T cell receptor beta chains from the same sample are listed, as sequenced in a study of T-cell reconstitution after alpha-beta-depleted transplantation in children. During its preparation, the TCRbeta library received unique molecular identifiers. TCRdb processed the PCR reads anew with MiXCR; each CDR3 protein has one entry. The sample contains 300,000 to 400,000 distinct CDR3 sequences, roughly 14% of which appear only once. The material sequenced was PBMCs, taken from the stem cell graft. Source of these receptors: a human donor who donated a stem cell graft to a child with Fanconi anemia.

The chain has TRBV7-6 and TRBJ1-2; TRBD1 is a possible D gene (5 bases). Germline CDR1 SGHVS, CDR2 FNYEAQ. There are 15 residues in the CDR3. V lost 1 base, J lost 3 bases, and 12 bases lay in between. DNA for the CDR3: TGTGCCAGCAGCTTAGGGGGGAGTTGGGACTATGGCTACACCTTC. Translated: CASSLGGSWDYGYTF.

The table lists this clonotype with a few counts. This rearrangement joins TRBV7-9 to TRBJ1-1; D is ambiguous. Germline V gene data show CDR1 as SEHNR and CDR2 as FQNEAQ (reference sequence). The CDR3 is made up of 13 amino acids. Trimming pared 2 bases from V and 5 bases from J, leaving 9 bases between. CDR3 bases: TGTGCCAGCAGCTTAAGTCTGGATACTGAAGCTTTCTTT. As protein: CASSLSLDTEAFF.

This clonotype turned up a few times. V is TRBV6-1 and J is TRBJ1-5, with a tentative D call TRBD1 (5 bases). Trimming removed 7 bases at V and 0 bases at J, with 10 bases between. The CDR3 spans 14 residues. CDR1 MNHNS and CDR2 SASEGT come from the germline V gene. The CDR3 bases are TGTGCCAGCACAGGGCTCCATAGCAATCAGCCCCAGCATTTT. Its translation is CASTGLHSNQPQHF.

Notes on this clonotype: Compared with germline, one end of the junction differs, possibly owing to a read error. This chain joins TRBV11-3 and TRBJ2-5; TRBD1 aligns across 8 bases. The CDR3 sequence is 15 residues long. The germline CDR1 and CDR2 sequences are SGHNT and YENEEA. The CDR3 nucleotides are TGTGCCAGCAGTTTAGGGACAGGCTTCCAAGAGACCCAGTACTTC. It is translated as CASSLGTGFQETQYF.

This clonotype was detected only a few times. This sequence joins TRBV30 and TRBJ1-2; D possibly corresponds to TRBD1 (5 bases). V lost 5 bases and J 2 bases, leaving 9 bases between the germline ends. Germline V CDR1 and CDR2: GTSNPN, SVGIG (reference sequence). The CDR3 totals 12 residues. The CDR3 bases are TGTGCCTGGGGGGACGACAACTATGGCTACACCTTC. Protein product: CAWGDDNYGYTF.

The chain links TRBV4-3 to TRBJ1-4, with D unresolved. Trimming cost V 1 base and J 5 bases, with 11 bases left between them. Germline V gene sequence: CDR1 LGHNA, CDR2 YSLEER. This CDR3 region has 15 residues. In DNA form, the CDR3 reads TGCGCCAGCAGCCAAGGAGACGGCGGAAATGAAAAACTGTTTTTT. Protein sequence: CASSQGDGGNEKLFF.